Listed here is a single T cell receptor (beta chain). This clonotype was recorded a few times. Its antigen is not yet known. Per-base qualities were not stored, and no clone one base away is much larger. The data derive from a study of response to subunit inactivated influenza vaccine (dated by TCRdb to the late 2010s). As for the study more broadly: The study used deep quantitative T cell receptor repertoire profiling to track responses to a trivalent subunit inactivated influenza vaccine.

The library was prepared using RT-PCR. Sequencing was carried out with an Illumina HiSeq 2500. The raw public reads went through TCRdb reprocessing: fastp at Q25, MiXCR clone calling, in-frame beta chains kept. Merged by CDR3 protein, the rows form single entries marked with the most common genes and DNA. This sample lists about 580,000 distinct CDR3 sequences; 12% to 15% were detected once. 8.5% to 14% of the sample goes to the ten largest clones. Broad study findings and their caveats: The authors proposed that each seasonal influenza vaccination may bring in only a limited number of new T cells.

The sample was PBMCs from blood, taken about 13 days after vaccination. The clonotype originates from a man aged 45-60 years who received an inactivated influenza vaccine. Donor details come from another sample of the same person, matched by shared clones.

The CDR3 corresponds to CASSGTSGRNEQFF. The nucleotide sequence is TGTGCCAGCAGCGGGACTAGCGGCCGGAATGAGCAGTTCTTC. Recombination joined TRBV9 with TRBJ2-1; TRBD2 lines up with 10 middle nucleotides. CDR1 is given as SGDLS and CDR2 as YYNGEE, both from the germline V gene. The CDR3 runs 14 residues from the cysteine to the phenylalanine. CDR3 DNA is the only sequence kept; it has 42 bases, read in frame from the first base. V is cut back by 3 bases and J by 7 bases, with 4 bases in the junction unmatched.